This T cell receptor beta chain appears in the sequencing data of a study of CD8+CD57+ T cells in acquired aplastic anemia. Study-wide background: Across the sorted CD4+ and CD8+ cells, DNA amounts averaged about 3 ug.

This clonotype was seen ten or more times. Patients picked for sequencing had shown CD8+CD57+ cell expansion detected by flow cytometry. There were no patients without severe acquired aplastic anemia. The CDR3 covers 15 residues. Trimming took 0 bases from V and 7 from J, leaving 13 bases between them. CDR1 is LGHNA and CDR2 is YNFKEQ in the germline V gene. The use of genomic DNA as template underpinned the TCR beta VDJ and CDR3 profiling. TCRdb fed the reads into MiXCR, producing one record per CDR3 protein. The sample records approximately 130,000 distinct CDR3 sequences, over 30% being singletons. The receptor was derived from a human donor with aplastic anemia. This chain links TRBV4-2 with TRBJ2-1; no clear D. Material: sorted CD4+, CD8+, or CD8+CD57+ T cells (not recorded which) from PBMCs. This chain's CDR3 is CASSQELGRSNEQFF. In DNA, the CDR3 is TGTGCCAGCAGCCAAGAGCTTGGACGCTCTAATGAGCAGTTCTTC.